Listed below are T cell receptor beta chains from one sample, sequenced in a study of spatial heterogeneity in lung cancer. TCRdb analysed the 5' RACE reads with MiXCR anew, one entry per CDR3 protein. Of approximately 11,000 distinct CDR3 sequences listed, over 10% were seen once; the top ten hold approximately 12%. Sequenced here: lung tumor tissue, sampled at surgery. The receptors come from a female donor with early-stage non-small cell lung cancer. Both conserved end residues are trimmed from each CDR3.

V	J	CDR3
TRBV7-9	TRBJ2-3	ASTGGGVGTDTQY
TRBV5-1	TRBJ1-2	ASSFSPPNGYT
TRBV5-1	TRBJ2-1	ASSSRPSGGARYEQF
TRBV7-8	TRBJ2-3	ASSFFALSTDTQY
TRBV7-6	TRBJ2-5	ASSLSAARETQY
TRBV19	TRBJ1-6	ASSIQGQVGYNSPLH
TRBV20-1	TRBJ1-4	SATPPVAGEKLF
TRBV4-2	TRBJ1-5	ASSQAGSNQPQH
TRBV5-8	TRBJ2-7	ASSQYTYEQY
TRBV6-2/TRBV6-3	TRBJ1-5	ASRPGLFDQPQH
TRBV7-8	TRBJ1-4	ASSGLLMIQLGNEKLF
TRBV5-1	TRBJ2-1	VSSSPSAGTTVQSNEQF
TRBV19	TRBJ2-5	ASSMRSEETQY
TRBV6-1	TRBJ1-2	ASGRGNYGYT
TRBV7-2	TRBJ2-5	ASSLSPTQETQY
TRBV28	TRBJ1-5	ASSLVSSNQPQH
TRBV2	TRBJ2-1	AKTSYNEQF
TRBV7-2	TRBJ1-6	ASSLGTGIYNSPLH
TRBV20-1	TRBJ2-1	SARGRETLNEQF
TRBV7-2	TRBJ2-5	ASSLNGGGETQY
TRBV20-1	TRBJ2-4	SARDWFSGSQNIQY
TRBV19	TRBJ2-3	ASRRDAGPTDTQY
TRBV20-1	TRBJ2-6	SAVGRVSSGANVLT
TRBV27	TRBJ1-1	ASSWAWNTEAF
TRBV28	TRBJ2-7	ASSPIGVGGLYEQY
TRBV6-4	TRBJ1-2	ASSYRPGEDFGGYT
TRBV18	TRBJ1-3	ASSPGQGKIPGNTIY
TRBV30	TRBJ2-2	ACGSPRMELF
TRBV7-7	TRBJ2-2	ASSLVYAGELF
TRBV30	TRBJ2-1	AWSVRGSNEQF
TRBV18	TRBJ1-5	ASSPTGGPGNQPQH
TRBV11-3	TRBJ2-3	ASSFGRSDTQY
TRBV6-1	TRBJ1-2	ASIPAALVDSHGYT
TRBV18	TRBJ2-7	ASSPGQVYSYEQY
TRBV30	TRBJ2-2	AWRPTGYTGELF
TRBV5-1	TRBJ2-3	ASSPLGAGGGTDTQY
TRBV7-9	TRBJ1-1	ASSPPGAQNTEAF
TRBV7-2	TRBJ2-1	ASVDAYNEQF
TRBV27	TRBJ2-7	ASSLRSGFYEQY
TRBV29-1	TRBJ2-1	SVLRDPNSNEQF
TRBV12-3/TRBV12-4	TRBJ1-5	ASSLQGKGGSQH
TRBV5-4	TRBJ2-1	ASSGVQGNEQF
TRBV4-3	TRBJ2-7	ASSQTRQGPYEQY
TRBV4-2	TRBJ2-5	ASSQDKAGRQETQY
TRBV7-3	TRBJ2-7	ASSLNGQADEQY
TRBV30	TRBJ1-3	AWSRGLGGGGNTIY
TRBV20-1	TRBJ2-7	SATWGHEVSYEQY
TRBV9	TRBJ1-1	ASSVGEGRNTEAF
TRBV5-4	TRBJ1-2	ASSLGQDYGYT
TRBV2	TRBJ2-7	ASSGGGQSTYEQY
TRBV10-2	TRBJ2-1	ASSDAGAPSPF
TRBV10-3	TRBJ2-3	ATPRGEPDTQY
TRBV27	TRBJ1-6	ASSLTGSPLH